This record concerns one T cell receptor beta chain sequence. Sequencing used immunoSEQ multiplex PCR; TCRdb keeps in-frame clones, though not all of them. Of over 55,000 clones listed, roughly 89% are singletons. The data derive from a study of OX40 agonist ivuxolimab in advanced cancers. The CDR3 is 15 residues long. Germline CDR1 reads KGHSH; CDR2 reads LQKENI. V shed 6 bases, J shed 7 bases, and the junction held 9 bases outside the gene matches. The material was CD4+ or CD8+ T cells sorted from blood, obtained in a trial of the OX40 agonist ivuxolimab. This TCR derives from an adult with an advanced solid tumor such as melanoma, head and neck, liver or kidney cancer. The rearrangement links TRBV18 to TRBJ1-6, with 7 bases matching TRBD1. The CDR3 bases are TGTGCCAGCTCCGAGAACGGACAGGCGAATTCACCCCTCCACTTT. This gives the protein CASSENGQANSPLHF.